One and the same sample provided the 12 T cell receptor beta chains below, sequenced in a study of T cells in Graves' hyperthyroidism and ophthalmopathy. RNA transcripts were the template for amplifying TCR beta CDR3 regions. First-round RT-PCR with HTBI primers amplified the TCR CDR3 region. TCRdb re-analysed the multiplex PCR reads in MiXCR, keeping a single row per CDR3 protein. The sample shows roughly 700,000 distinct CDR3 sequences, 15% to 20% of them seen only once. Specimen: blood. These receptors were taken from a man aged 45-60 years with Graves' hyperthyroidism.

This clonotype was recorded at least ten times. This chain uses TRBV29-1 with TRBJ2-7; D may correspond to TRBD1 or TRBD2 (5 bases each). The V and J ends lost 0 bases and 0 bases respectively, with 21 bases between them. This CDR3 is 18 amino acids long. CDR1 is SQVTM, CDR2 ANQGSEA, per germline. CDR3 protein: CSVEDRQGARESSYEQYF. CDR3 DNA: TGCAGCGTTGAAGATCGTCAAGGGGCCAGGGAGAGCTCCTACGAGCAGTACTTC.

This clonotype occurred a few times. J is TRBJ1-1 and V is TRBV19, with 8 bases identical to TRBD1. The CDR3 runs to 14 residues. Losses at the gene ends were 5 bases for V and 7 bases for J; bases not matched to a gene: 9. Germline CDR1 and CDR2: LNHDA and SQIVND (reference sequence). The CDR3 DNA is TGTGCCAGTAGTCCACCAGGGGGCCTCGGTGAAGCTTTCTTT. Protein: CASSPPGGLGEAFF. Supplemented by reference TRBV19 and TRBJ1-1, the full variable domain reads DGGITQSPKYLFRKEGQNVTLSCEQNLNHDAMYWYRQDPGQGLRLIYYSQIVNDFQKGDIAEGYSVSREKKESFPLTVTSAQKNPTAFYLCASSPPGGLGEAFFGQGTRLTVV.

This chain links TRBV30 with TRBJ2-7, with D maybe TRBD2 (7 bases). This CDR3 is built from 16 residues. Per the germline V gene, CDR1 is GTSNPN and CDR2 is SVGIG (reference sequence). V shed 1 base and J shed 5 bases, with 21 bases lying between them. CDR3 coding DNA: TGTGCCTGGAGTGGGTCTGGGGGGGGCTTTTGGGACGAGCAGTACTTC. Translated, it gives CAWSGSGGGFWDEQYF. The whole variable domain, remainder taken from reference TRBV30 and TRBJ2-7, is SQTIHQWPATLVQPVGSPLSLECTVEGTSNPNLYWYRQAAGRGLQLLFYSVGIGQISSEVPQNLSASRPQDRQFILSSKKLLLSDSGFYLCAWSGSGGGFWDEQYFGPGTRLTVT.

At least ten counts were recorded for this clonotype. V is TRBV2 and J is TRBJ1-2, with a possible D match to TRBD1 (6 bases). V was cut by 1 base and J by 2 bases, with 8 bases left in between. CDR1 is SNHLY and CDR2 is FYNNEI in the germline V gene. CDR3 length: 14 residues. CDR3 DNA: TGTGCCAGCAGTGAAGTAGGGGGGAACTATGGCTACACCTTC. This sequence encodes CASSEVGGNYGYTF.

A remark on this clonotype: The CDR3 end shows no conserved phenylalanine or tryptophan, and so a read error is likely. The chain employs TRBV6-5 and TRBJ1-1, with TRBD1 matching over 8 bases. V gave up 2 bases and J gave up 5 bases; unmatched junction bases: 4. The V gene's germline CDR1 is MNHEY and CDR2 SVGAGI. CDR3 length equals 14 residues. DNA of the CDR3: TGTGCCAGCAGTTACGGACAGGGAAAAACTGAAGCTTTCTAT. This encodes CASSYGQGKTEAFY.

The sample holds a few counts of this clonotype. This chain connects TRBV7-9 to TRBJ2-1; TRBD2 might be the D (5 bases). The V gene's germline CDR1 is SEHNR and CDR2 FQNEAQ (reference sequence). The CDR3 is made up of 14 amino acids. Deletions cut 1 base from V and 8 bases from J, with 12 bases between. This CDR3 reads CASSLETFSDEQFF. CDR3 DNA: TGTGCCAGCAGCTTAGAAACCTTTAGCGATGAGCAGTTCTTC. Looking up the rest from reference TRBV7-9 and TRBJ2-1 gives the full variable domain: DTGVSQNPRHKITKRGQNVTFRCDPISEHNRLYWYRQTLGQGPEFLTYFQNEAQLEKSRLLSDRFSAERPKGSFSTLEIQRTEQGDSAMYLCASSLETFSDEQFFGPGTRLTVL.

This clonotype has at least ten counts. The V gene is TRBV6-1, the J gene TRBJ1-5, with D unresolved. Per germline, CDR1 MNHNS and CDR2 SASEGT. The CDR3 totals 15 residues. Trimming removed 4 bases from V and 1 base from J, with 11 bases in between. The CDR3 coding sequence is TGTGCCAGCAGTGTAACAGTTGGAAGCAATCAGCCCCAGCATTTT. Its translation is CASSVTVGSNQPQHF.

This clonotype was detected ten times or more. The CDR3: CASSLLVGGGEQYF. The CDR3 DNA follows: TGTGCCAGCAGCTTATTAGTCGGGGGGGGGGAGCAGTACTTC. The rearrangement links TRBV7-2 to TRBJ2-7; 8 bases are a match to TRBD2. CDR3 length: 14 amino acids. V lost 2 bases, J lost 7 bases, and 7 bases stayed unmatched. Germline V gene lookup returns CDR1 SGHTA and CDR2 FQGNSA.

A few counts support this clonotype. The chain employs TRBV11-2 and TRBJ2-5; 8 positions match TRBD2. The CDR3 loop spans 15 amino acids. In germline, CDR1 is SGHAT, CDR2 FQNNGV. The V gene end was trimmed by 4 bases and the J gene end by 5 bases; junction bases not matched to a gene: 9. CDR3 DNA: TGTGCCAGCAGCTCCTTTTATGCGGGGGGTGAGACCCAGTACTTC. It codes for CASSSFYAGGETQYF.

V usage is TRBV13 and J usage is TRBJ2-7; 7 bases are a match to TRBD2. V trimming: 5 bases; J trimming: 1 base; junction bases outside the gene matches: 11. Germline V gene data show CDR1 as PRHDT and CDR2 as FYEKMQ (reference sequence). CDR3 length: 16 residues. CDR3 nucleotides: TGTGCCAGCAGCCCCTACCGCGGGAGCCCTTCCTACGAGCAGTACTTC. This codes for CASSPYRGSPSYEQYF.

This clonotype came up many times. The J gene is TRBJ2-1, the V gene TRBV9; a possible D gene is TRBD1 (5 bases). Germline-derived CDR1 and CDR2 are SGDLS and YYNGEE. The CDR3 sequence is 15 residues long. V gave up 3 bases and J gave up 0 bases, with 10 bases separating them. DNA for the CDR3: TGTGCCAGCAGCGCCCAGGGAAGCTCCTACAATGAGCAGTTCTTC. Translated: CASSAQGSSYNEQFF.

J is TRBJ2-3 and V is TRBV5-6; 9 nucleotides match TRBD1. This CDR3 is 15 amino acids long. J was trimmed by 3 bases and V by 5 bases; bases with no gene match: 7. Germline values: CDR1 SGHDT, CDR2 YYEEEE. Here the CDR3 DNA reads TGTGCCAGCAGGCTTCAAGGGACAGGGACAGATACGCAGTATTTT. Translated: CASRLQGTGTDTQYF. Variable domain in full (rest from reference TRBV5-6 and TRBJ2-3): DAGVTQSPTHLIKTRGQQVTLRCSPKSGHDTVSWYQQALGQGPQFIFQYYEEEERQRGNFPDRFSGHQFPNYSSELNVNALLLGDSALYLCASRLQGTGTDTQYFGPGTRLTVL.